One sample yielded the 8 T cell receptor beta chains listed below, sequenced in a study of blood T cell repertoires in COVID-19. Only in-frame clones appear in the TCRdb table, and some are missing; sequencing was by immunoSEQ multiplex PCR. This sample has about 180,000 clones, with 70% to 90% found just once. The sequencing sample was made of peripheral blood. Receptors originate from a woman between 25 and 40 years old with acute or convalescent COVID-19.

This sequence joins TRBV14 and TRBJ1-5; D is uncertain. The CDR3 runs to 13 residues. Germline V gene lookup returns CDR1 SGHDN and CDR2 FVKESK. V was shortened by 2 bases and J by 0 bases, with 2 bases between the two germline ends. The CDR3 loop reads CASSQYSNQPQHF. In DNA form, the CDR3 reads TGTGCCAGCAGCCAATATAGCAATCAGCCCCAGCATTTT.

V gene TRBV7-8 combines with J gene TRBJ2-1, with D perhaps TRBD2 (5 bases). V lost 2 bases, J lost 1 base, and 12 bases lay in between. Per germline, CDR1 SGHVS and CDR2 FQNEAQ. This CDR3 spans 16 amino acids. The CDR3 region is CASSLPAGRSYNEQFF. The DNA for the CDR3 is TGTGCCAGCAGCTTACCGGCGGGCCGGTCCTACAATGAGCAGTTCTTC.

This chain links TRBV25-1 with TRBJ2-3; weak D call: TRBD2 (7 bases). Trimming removed 1 base from V and 2 bases from J, with 13 bases in between. Germline CDR1 MGHDK, CDR2 SYGVNS. The CDR3 has 16 residues. CDR3 sequence (DNA): TGTGCCAGCAGTGAATTCCCAGGGGACTACACAGATACGCAGTATTTT. Translation: CASSEFPGDYTDTQYF.

The J gene is TRBJ2-7, the V gene TRBV27; maybe TRBD1 (6 bases). The length of the CDR3 is 13 residues. V was trimmed by 5 bases and J by 1 base, leaving 9 bases between them. Germline CDR1 is MNHEY and CDR2 is SMNVEV (reference sequence). CDR3 coding DNA: TGTGCCAGCAGTATAGGGGGTTCCTACGAGCAGTACTTC. Encoded protein: CASSIGGSYEQYF.

This clone was found a few times. The chain joins TRBV11-2 to TRBJ2-1; TRBD2 aligns across 7 bases. V was pared by 5 bases and J by 8 bases, with 15 bases of the junction left unmatched. Germline V CDR1 and CDR2: SGHAT, FQNNGV. The CDR3 covers 16 residues. CDR3 nucleotides: TGTGCCAGCAGCCCCCGGTGGGGCGGGAGAGGAGATGAGCAGTTCTTC. As protein: CASSPRWGGRGDEQFF.

CDR3 residues: CASSLRGEAFF. Written as DNA, the CDR3 is TGTGCCAGCTCACTCAGGGGTGAAGCTTTCTTT. V gene TRBV18 combines with J gene TRBJ1-1, with a weak D call TRBD1 (6 bases). Germline lookup yields CDR1 KGHSH and CDR2 LQKENI. The CDR3 is made up of 11 amino acids. The V end lost 4 bases, the J end lost 7 bases, and 7 bases lay between the germline ends.

This clone was seen just once. The genes are TRBV28 and TRBJ2-2, with a weak D call TRBD1 (5 bases). CDR1 is MDHEN, CDR2 SYDVKM, per germline. The CDR3 spans 15 residues. Trimming stripped 6 bases from V and 6 bases from J, with 17 bases between. CDR3 nucleotides: TGTGCCAGCAGCCCCGGTGGGGCAGGGTCCGGGGAGCTGTTTTTT. It yields the protein CASSPGGAGSGELFF.

V is TRBV15 and J is TRBJ2-5, with a tentative D call TRBD1 (5 bases). V was clipped by 0 bases and J by 4 bases, with 6 bases between them. The germline V gene encodes CDR1 LNHNV and CDR2 YYDKDF (reference sequence). There are 13 residues in the CDR3. CDR3 region: CATSRDQGETQYF. DNA for the CDR3: TGTGCCACCAGCAGAGATCAGGGAGAGACCCAGTACTTC. Drawing the rest from reference TRBV15 and TRBJ2-5, the complete variable domain is DAMVIQNPRYQVTQFGKPVTLSCSQTLNHNVMYWYQQKSSQAPKLLFHYYDKDFNNEADTPDNFQSRRPNTSFCFLDIRSPGLGDTAMYLCATSRDQGETQYFGPGTRLLVL.